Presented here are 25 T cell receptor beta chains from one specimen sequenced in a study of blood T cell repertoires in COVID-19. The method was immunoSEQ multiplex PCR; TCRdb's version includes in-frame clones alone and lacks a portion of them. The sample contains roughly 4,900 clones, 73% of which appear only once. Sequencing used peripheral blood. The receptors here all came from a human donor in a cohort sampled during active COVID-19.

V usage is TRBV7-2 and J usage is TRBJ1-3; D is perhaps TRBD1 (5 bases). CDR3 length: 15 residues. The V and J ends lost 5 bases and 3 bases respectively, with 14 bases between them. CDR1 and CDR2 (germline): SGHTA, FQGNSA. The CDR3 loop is CASSGTGSGGNTIYF. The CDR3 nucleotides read TGTGCCAGCAGCGGCACAGGATCAGGTGGAAACACCATATATTTT.

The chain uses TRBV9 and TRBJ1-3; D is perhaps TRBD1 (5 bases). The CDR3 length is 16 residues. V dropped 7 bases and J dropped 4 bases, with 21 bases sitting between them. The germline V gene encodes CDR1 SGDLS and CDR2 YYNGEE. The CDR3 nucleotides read TGTGCCAGCGGGGGGGTCCCGGTGCCCAGGGGAAACACCATATATTTT. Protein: CASGGVPVPRGNTIYF.

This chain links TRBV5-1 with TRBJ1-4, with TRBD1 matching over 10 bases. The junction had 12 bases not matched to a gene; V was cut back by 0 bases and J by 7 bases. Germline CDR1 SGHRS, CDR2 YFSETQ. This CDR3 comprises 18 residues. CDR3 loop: CASSLVGAGTGAGEKLFF. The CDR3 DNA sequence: TGCGCCAGCAGCTTGGTTGGGGCCGGGACAGGGGCAGGTGAAAAACTGTTTTTT.

DNA of the CDR3: TGCGCCAGCAGCCAAGATCAGGGGGATCACATGGATACGCAGTATTTT. This translates into CASSQDQGDHMDTQYF. V gene TRBV4-3 combines with J gene TRBJ2-3; TRBD1 agrees at 7 bases. The CDR3 runs 16 residues. Unmatched junction bases numbered 9, after V lost 0 bases and J lost 6 bases. The germline gives CDR1 LGHNA, CDR2 YSLEER.

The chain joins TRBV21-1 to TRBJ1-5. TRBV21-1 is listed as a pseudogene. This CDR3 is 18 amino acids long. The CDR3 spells CASSKRSSGEDSNQPQHF. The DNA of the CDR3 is TGTGCCAGCAGCAAAAGGAGTTCGGGTGAGGATAGCAATCAGCCCCAGCATTTT.

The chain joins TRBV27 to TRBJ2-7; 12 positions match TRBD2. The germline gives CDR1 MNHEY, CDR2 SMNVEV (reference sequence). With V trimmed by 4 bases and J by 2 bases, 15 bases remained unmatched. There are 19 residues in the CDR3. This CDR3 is CASSSPTGTSGWAPYEQYF. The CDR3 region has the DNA TGTGCCAGCAGTTCCCCTACCGGGACTAGCGGGTGGGCTCCCTACGAGCAGTACTTC.

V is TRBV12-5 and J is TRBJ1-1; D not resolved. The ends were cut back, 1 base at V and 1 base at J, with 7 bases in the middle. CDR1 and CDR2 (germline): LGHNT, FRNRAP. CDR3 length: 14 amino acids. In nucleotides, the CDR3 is TGTGCTAGTGGTTTGGCCGGGAAGAACACTGAAGCTTTCTTT. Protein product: CASGLAGKNTEAFF. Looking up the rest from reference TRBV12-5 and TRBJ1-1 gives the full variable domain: DARVTQTPRHKVTEMGQEVTMRCQPILGHNTVFWYRQTMMQGLELLAYFRNRAPLDDSGMPKDRFSAEMPDATLATLKIQPSEPRDSAVYFCASGLAGKNTEAFFGQGTRLTVV.

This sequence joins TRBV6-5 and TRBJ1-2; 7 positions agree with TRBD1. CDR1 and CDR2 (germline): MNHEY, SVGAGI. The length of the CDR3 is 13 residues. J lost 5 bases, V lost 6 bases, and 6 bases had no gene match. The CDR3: CASSSGTVYGYTF. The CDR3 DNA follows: TGTGCCAGCAGCTCCGGGACAGTATATGGCTACACCTTC.

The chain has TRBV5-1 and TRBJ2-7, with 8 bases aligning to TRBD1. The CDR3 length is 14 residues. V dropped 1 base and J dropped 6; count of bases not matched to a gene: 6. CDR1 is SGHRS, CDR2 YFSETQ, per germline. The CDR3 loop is CASSLTTGVLEQYF. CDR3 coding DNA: TGCGCCAGCAGCTTGACGACAGGGGTGCTCGAGCAGTACTTC.

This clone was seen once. CDR3: CASSPAATSYTF. DNA for the CDR3: TGCGCCAGCTCTCCAGCCGCGACAAGTTACACCTTC. The chain employs TRBV5-1 and TRBJ1-2; D is undetermined. Germline V gene lookup returns CDR1 SGHRS and CDR2 YFSETQ. Between the trimmed V and J ends, which lost 7 bases and 11 bases, there was a span of 18 bases. The length of the CDR3 is 12 residues.

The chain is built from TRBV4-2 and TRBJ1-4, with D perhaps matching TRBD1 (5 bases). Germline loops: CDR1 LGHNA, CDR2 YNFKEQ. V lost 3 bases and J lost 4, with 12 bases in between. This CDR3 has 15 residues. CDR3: CASSQGTGVNEKLFF. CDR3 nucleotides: TGTGCCAGCAGCCAGGGGACGGGGGTTAATGAAAAACTGTTTTTT.

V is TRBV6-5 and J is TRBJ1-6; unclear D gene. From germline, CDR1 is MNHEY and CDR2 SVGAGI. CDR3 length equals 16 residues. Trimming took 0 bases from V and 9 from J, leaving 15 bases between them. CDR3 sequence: CASSYSSATTFSPLHF. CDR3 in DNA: TGTGCCAGCAGTTACTCGAGCGCCACCACATTTTCACCCCTCCACTTT.

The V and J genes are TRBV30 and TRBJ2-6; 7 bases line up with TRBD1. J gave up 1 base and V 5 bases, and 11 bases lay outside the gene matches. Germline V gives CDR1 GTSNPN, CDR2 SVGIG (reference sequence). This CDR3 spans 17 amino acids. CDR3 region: CAWANTGVDSGANVLTF. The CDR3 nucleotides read TGTGCCTGGGCCAATACAGGGGTAGATTCTGGGGCCAACGTCCTGACTTTC.

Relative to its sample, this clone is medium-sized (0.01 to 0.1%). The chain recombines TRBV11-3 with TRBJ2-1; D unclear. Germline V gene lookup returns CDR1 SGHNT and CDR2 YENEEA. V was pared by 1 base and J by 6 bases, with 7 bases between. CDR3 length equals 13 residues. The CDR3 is CASSLGISNEQFF. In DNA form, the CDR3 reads TGTGCCAGCAGCTTAGGTATTTCCAATGAGCAGTTCTTC.

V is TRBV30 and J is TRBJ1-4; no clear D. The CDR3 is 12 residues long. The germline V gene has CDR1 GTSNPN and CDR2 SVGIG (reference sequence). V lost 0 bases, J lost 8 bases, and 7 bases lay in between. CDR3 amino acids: CAWSVVEEKLFF. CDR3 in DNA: TGTGCCTGGAGTGTCGTTGAGGAAAAACTGTTTTTT.

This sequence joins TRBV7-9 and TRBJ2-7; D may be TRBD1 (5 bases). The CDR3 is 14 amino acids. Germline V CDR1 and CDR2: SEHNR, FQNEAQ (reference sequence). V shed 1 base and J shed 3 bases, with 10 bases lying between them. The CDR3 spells CASSLEGQGYEQYF. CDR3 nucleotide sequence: TGTGCCAGCAGCTTAGAAGGTCAGGGCTACGAGCAGTACTTC.

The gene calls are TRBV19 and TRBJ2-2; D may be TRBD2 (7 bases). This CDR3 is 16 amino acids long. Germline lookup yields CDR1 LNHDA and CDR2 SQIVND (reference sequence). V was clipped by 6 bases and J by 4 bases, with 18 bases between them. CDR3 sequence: CASSLAGAPGTGELFF. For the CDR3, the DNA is TGTGCCAGTAGCCTTGCGGGGGCGCCGGGCACCGGGGAGCTGTTTTTT.

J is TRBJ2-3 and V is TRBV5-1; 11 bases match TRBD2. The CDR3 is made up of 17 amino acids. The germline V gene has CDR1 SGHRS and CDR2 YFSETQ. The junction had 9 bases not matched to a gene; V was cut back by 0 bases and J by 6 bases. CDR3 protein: CASSLGNSGGATDTQYF. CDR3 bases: TGCGCCAGCAGCTTGGGTAATAGCGGGGGGGCAACGGATACGCAGTATTTT.

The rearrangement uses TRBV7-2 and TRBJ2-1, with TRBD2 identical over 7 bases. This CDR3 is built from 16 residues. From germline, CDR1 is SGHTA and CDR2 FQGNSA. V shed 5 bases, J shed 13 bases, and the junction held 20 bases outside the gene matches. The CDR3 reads CASSPAGGGGRGGQFF. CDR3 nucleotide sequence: TGTGCCAGCAGCCCGGCGGGCGGGGGAGGGCGAGGCGGACAGTTCTTC.

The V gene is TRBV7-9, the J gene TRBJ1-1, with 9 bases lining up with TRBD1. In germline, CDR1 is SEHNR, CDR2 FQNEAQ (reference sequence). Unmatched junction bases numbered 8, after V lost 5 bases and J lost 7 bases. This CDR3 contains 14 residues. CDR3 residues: CASSPLRGQGEAFF. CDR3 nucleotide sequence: TGTGCCAGCAGCCCTTTAAGGGGACAGGGTGAAGCTTTCTTT.

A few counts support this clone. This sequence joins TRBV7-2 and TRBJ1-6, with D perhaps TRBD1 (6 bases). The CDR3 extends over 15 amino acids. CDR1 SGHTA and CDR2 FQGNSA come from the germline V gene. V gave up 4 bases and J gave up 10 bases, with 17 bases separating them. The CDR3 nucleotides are TGTGCCAGCAGCTCAAACCCACAGGGTGGCTCACCCCTCCACTTT. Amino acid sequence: CASSSNPQGGSPLHF.

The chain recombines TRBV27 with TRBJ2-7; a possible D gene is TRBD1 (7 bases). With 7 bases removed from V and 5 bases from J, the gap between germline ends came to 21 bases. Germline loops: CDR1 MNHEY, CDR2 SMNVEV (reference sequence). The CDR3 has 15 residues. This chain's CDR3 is CASNPVPARGDEQYF. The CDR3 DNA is TGTGCCAGCAACCCCGTCCCCGCCAGGGGGGACGAGCAGTACTTC.

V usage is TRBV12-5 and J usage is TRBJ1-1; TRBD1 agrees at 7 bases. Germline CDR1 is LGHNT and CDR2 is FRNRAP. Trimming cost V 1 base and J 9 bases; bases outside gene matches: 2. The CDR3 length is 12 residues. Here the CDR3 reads CASGLGQGQAFF. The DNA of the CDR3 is TGTGCTAGTGGTTTGGGACAGGGTCAAGCTTTCTTT.

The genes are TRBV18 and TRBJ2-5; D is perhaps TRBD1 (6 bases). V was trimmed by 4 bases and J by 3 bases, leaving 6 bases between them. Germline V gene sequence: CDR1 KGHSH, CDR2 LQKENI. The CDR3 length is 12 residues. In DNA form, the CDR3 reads TGTGCCAGCTCACGGACAGAAGAGACCCAGTACTTC. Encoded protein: CASSRTEETQYF.

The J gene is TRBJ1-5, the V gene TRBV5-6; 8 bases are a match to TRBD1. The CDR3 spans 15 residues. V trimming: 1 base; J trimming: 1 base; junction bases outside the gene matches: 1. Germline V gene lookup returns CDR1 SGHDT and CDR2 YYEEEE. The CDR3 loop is CASSLTGGSNQPQHF. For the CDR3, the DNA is TGTGCCAGCAGCTTGACAGGGGGGAGCAATCAGCCCCAGCATTTT.